The 5 T cell receptor beta chains below all came from one sample that was sequenced in a study of T cells in tumors after PD-1 blockade. Produced via immunoSEQ multiplex PCR; TCRdb's table is partial and in-frame only. This table has fewer than 7,000 clones, approximately 70% appearing once. The material was tumor tissue, obtained before anti-PD-1 treatment. Source of these receptors: a human donor with basal cell carcinoma.

This chain connects TRBV20-1 to TRBJ2-7; TRBD1 matches 9 bases. Germline V gives CDR1 DFQATT, CDR2 SNEGSKA (reference sequence). The CDR3 consists of 14 residues. Trimming removed 3 bases from V and 3 bases from J; junction bases left unmatched: 6. The CDR3 loop is CSASRTGEIYEQYF. The CDR3 region has the DNA TGCAGTGCTAGTAGGACAGGGGAGATCTACGAGCAGTACTTC.

This clone occurred a few times. This chain links TRBV19 with TRBJ2-7; the match to TRBD1 covers 8 bases. V shed 4 bases and J 3 bases; nucleotides not matched to a gene: 2. Per the germline V gene, CDR1 is LNHDA and CDR2 is SQIVND (reference sequence). There are 13 residues in the CDR3. CDR3 DNA: TGTGCCAGTAGTAGCGACAGGGGCTACGAGCAGTACTTC. Residues: CASSSDRGYEQYF.

The chain carries TRBV6-4 and TRBJ2-3; D might be TRBD2 (6 bases). CDR1 and CDR2 (germline): MRHNA, SNTAGT. The CDR3 runs to 14 residues. Between the trimmed V and J ends, which lost 6 bases and 1 base, there was a span of 11 bases. This CDR3 reads CASSASVGTDTQYF. CDR3 DNA sequence: TGTGCCAGCAGCGCTAGCGTCGGCACAGATACGCAGTATTTT.

V and J are TRBV19 and TRBJ1-5, with D perhaps matching TRBD1 (5 bases). The CDR3 totals 14 residues. Germline CDR1 reads LNHDA; CDR2 reads SQIVND (reference sequence). V was cut by 4 bases and J by 6 bases, with 13 bases left in between. The CDR3 DNA is TGTGCCAGTAGTACCCGGGACCGATTTCAGCCCCAGCATTTT. Protein sequence: CASSTRDRFQPQHF. Variable domain in full (rest from reference TRBV19 and TRBJ1-5): DGGITQSPKYLFRKEGQNVTLSCEQNLNHDAMYWYRQDPGQGLRLIYYSQIVNDFQKGDIAEGYSVSREKKESFPLTVTSAQKNPTAFYLCASSTRDRFQPQHFGDGTRLSIL.

The V call is TRBV5-1, the J call TRBJ1-6; tentatively, D is TRBD1 (5 bases). Trimming took 0 bases from V and 0 from J, leaving 7 bases between them. The CDR3 is 16 residues long. Germline values: CDR1 SGHRS, CDR2 YFSETQ. Here the CDR3 DNA reads TGCGCCAGCAGCTTGGGGGACTACTCCTATAATTCACCCCTCCACTTT. It codes for CASSLGDYSYNSPLHF.